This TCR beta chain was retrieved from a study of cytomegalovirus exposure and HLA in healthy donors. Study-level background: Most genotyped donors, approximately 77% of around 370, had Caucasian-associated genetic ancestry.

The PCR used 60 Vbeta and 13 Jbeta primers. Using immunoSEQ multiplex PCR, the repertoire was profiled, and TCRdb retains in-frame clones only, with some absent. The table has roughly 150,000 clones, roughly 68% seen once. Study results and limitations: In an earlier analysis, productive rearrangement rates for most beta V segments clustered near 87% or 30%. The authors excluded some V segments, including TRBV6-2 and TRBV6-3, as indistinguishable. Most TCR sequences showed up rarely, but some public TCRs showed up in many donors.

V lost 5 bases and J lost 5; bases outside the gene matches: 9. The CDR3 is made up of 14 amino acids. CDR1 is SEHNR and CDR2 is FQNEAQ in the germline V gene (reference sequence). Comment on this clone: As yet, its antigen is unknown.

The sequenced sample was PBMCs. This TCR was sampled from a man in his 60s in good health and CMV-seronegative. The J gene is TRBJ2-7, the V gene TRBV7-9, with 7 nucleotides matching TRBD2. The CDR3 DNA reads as TGTGCCAGCAGCCCGGGAGGAAGGGTCGACGAGCAGTACTTC. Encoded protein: CASSPGGRVDEQYF.